This section outlines one T cell receptor beta chain sequence together with its context. This clonotype was seen a handful of times. Its binding antigen is unknown. The sample holds no much larger clone one base away, and base qualities are not on file. These data belong to a study of CD8 T cells in ankylosing spondylitis (dated by TCRdb to 2016 to 2017). At the level of the whole study: To find TCR variants linked to disease, the study profiled T cell receptor beta repertoires in ankylosing spondylitis patients and healthy donors. The full study cohort was made up of roughly 25 ankylosing spondylitis patients and 108 healthy donors. Peripheral blood samples were taken, and synovial fluid was additionally collected from ankylosing spondylitis patients.

The sample was run on an Illumina HiSeq 2500. Quantitative 5'-RACE with molecular barcodes was the method used to prepare the TCR beta libraries. Concerning the study's data processing: Disease-linked TCR variants were identified with a new computational method built on a probabilistic model of VDJ rearrangement. TCRdb's own reprocessing of the public reads used fastp at Q25 and MiXCR and kept productive beta chains. Each CDR3 protein gets just one entry, which takes the most common genes and DNA from the rows behind it. TCRdb's processing, not the authors' own work, is the source of the V and J calls. The sample table contains some 130,000 distinct CDR3 sequences; only one count was recorded for 7% to 8% of them. The ten largest clones capture around 12% of the sample. Overall study results and their limits: Some TCR beta motif variants had previously been reported in synovial fluid and blood of reactive arthritis patients, which suggested common disease-initiation mechanisms. According to the report, matched synovial fluid samples from ankylosing spondylitis patients were significantly enriched for the disease-linked clones. A TCR beta motif made up of eight or nine highly homologous amino acid variants appeared to be characteristic of blood from ankylosing spondylitis patients. A CD8+ phenotype was shown by the disease-linked clones, which were found at relatively low frequencies in peripheral blood.

The germline V gene encodes CDR1 LGHNA and CDR2 YNFKEQ. The trim is 1 base for V and 3 bases for J, with a gap of 16 bases between the germline ends. Reading from cysteine to phenylalanine, the CDR3 counts 16 amino acids. The DNA shown is the 48-base CDR3, in frame from base 1. The sequence was obtained from a female donor with ankylosing spondylitis or in good health (not recorded which). Material for sequencing was blood, either unsorted or a sorted T cell fraction (not recorded which). The chain employs TRBV4-2 and TRBJ2-7, and possibly TRBD1, on 6 matching bases. The CDR3 sequence is CASSQAQQGSVYEQYF. The nucleotide sequence reads as follows: TGTGCCAGCAGCCAAGCCCAACAGGGAAGCGTCTACGAGCAGTACTTC.